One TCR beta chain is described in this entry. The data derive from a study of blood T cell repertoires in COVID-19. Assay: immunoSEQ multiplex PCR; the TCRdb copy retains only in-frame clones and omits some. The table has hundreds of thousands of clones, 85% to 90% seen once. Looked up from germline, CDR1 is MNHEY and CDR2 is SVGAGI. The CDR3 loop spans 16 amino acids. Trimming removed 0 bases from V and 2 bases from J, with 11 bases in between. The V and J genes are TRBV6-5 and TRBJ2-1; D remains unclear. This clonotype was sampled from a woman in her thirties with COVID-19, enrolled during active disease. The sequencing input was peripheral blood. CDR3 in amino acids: CASSYSGDFAYNEQFF. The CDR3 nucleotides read TGTGCCAGCAGTTACTCAGGCGACTTCGCCTACAATGAGCAGTTCTTC.